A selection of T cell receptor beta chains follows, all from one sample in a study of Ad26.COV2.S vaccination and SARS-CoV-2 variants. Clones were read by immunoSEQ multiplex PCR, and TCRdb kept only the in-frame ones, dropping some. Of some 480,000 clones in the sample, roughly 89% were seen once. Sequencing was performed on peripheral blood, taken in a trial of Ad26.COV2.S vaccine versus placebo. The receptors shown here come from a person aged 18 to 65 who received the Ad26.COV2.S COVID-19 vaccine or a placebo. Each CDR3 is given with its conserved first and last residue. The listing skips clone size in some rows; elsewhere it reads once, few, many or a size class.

cdr3_aa: CATRGRDGFTDTQYF
clone_size: -
v_call: TRBV19

cdr3_aa: CASSWKGGPDHNEQFF
clone_size: -
v_call: TRBV27

cdr3_aa: CASSLGGQGHYGYTF
clone_size: -
v_call: TRBV5-1

cdr3_aa: CSAGVETQYF
clone_size: once
v_call: TRBV20-1

cdr3_aa: CASSLWGRGVSEEKLFF
clone_size: -
v_call: TRBV7-9

cdr3_aa: CASSSPRRTSGYTGELFF
clone_size: -
v_call: TRBV28

cdr3_aa: CASSYSIQQGWNTEAFF
clone_size: -
v_call: TRBV6-2/TRBV6-3

cdr3_aa: CASSKRSQSEYEQANYGYTF
clone_size: few
v_call: TRBV21-1

cdr3_aa: CAWRRDRSYEQYF
clone_size: -
v_call: TRBV30

cdr3_aa: CASSLSTVNTQYF
clone_size: -
v_call: TRBV5-1

cdr3_aa: CAWRSGTYNSPLHF
clone_size: -
v_call: TRBV30

cdr3_aa: CAWNLAGGNEQFF
clone_size: -
v_call: TRBV30

cdr3_aa: CASSTTATGTYDYGYTF
clone_size: -
v_call: TRBV5-1

cdr3_aa: CASSRDSLMNTEAFF
clone_size: few
v_call: TRBV7-2